This T cell receptor beta chain was documented in a study of blood T cell repertoires in COVID-19. Looking at the study overall: COVID-19 samples collected from the United States, Italy and Spain covered acute and convalescent phases. From T cells, B-cell-depleted T cells, or PBMCs came the material, which was cDNA or gDNA.

Using immunoSEQ multiplex PCR, the repertoire was profiled, and TCRdb retains in-frame clones only, with some absent. The sample has more than 100,000 clones, about 79% seen once. The TCR originated in an older woman with acute or convalescent COVID-19. Sequenced material: peripheral blood.

The CDR3 spells CASSLSGAGGDTQYF. The CDR3 region has the DNA TGTGCCAGCAGCTTAAGTGGAGCGGGGGGCGATACGCAGTATTTT. The chain couples TRBV7-3 to TRBJ2-3; 9 bases agree with TRBD2. CDR1 is SGHTA and CDR2 is FQGTGA in the germline V gene. CDR3 length: 15 residues. V shed 1 base and J 6 bases; nucleotides not matched to a gene: 5. The full variable domain, rest sourced from reference TRBV7-3 and TRBJ2-3, is GAGVSQTPSNKVTEKGKYVELRCDPISGHTALYWYRQSLGQGPEFLIYFQGTGAADDSGLPNDRFFAVRPEGSVSTLKIQRTERGDSAVYLCASSLSGAGGDTQYFGPGTRLTVL.